Shown below are 9 T cell receptor beta chains from a single sample sequenced in a study of molecular identifiers for immune sequencing clone quantification. One entry per CDR3 protein results from TCRdb running MiXCR on the PCR reads. This sample has more than 70,000 distinct CDR3 sequences, with 20% to 25% found just once. Sequenced material: naive CD8+ T cells from blood, with Jurkat cell RNA spiked in. Regarding subset: FACS-sorted CD8+CD4-CCR7+CD45RA+ naive T cells. Receptors originate from a human donor in good health. Some libraries in this study had Jurkat cell RNA spiked in.

The chain is built from TRBV27 and TRBJ2-7, with 8 bases lining up with TRBD1. Germline V CDR1 and CDR2: MNHEY, SMNVEV (reference sequence). The CDR3 extends over 13 amino acids. V was pared by 6 bases and J by 3 bases, with 4 bases of the junction left unmatched. The CDR3 loop reads CASSPGGVYEQYF. The CDR3 nucleotides read TGTGCCAGCAGCCCAGGGGGCGTCTACGAGCAGTACTTC.

This clonotype was found many times. This chain connects TRBV20-1 to TRBJ1-5, with TRBD1 as a possible D gene (5 bases). In germline, CDR1 is DFQATT, CDR2 SNEGSKA (reference sequence). This CDR3 contains 15 residues. The V end lost 5 bases, the J end lost 0 bases, and 14 bases lay between the germline ends. The CDR3 coding sequence is TGCAGTGCTTGCTGGGACCTTGATAGCAATCAGCCCCAGCATTTT. This gives the protein CSACWDLDSNQPQHF.

This clonotype showed up many times. The chain links TRBV4-3 to TRBJ2-5, with D uncertain. CDR3 length: 17 residues. The germline V gene has CDR1 LGHNA and CDR2 YSLEER. Trimming pared 0 bases from V and 2 bases from J, leaving 16 bases between. Here the CDR3 DNA reads TGCGCCAGCAGCCAAGATCGCCTCAGAGTCAGACAAGAGACCCAGTACTTC. Amino acids: CASSQDRLRVRQETQYF.

A word on this clonotype: A clone one base away is much larger, so this may be a read error. The chain couples TRBV28 to TRBJ2-2, with 9 positions matching TRBD1. Looked up from germline, CDR1 is MDHEN and CDR2 is SYDVKM. V was pared by 10 bases and J by 4 bases, with 13 bases of the junction left unmatched. The CDR3 extends over 16 amino acids. CDR3 in DNA: TGTGCCAACAGCCTGGCACGGACAGGGGCCACCGGGGAGCTGTTTTTT. As protein: CANSLARTGATGELFF.

CDR3 bases: TGTGCCACCAGCAGAGGTACCCTCTTCACAGATACGCAGTATTTT. Translated, it gives CATSRGTLFTDTQYF. The J gene is TRBJ2-3, the V gene TRBV15; no reliable D call. The germline V gene encodes CDR1 LNHNV and CDR2 YYDKDF (reference sequence). With 1 base removed from V and 2 bases from J, the gap between germline ends came to 10 bases. The CDR3 loop spans 15 amino acids.

The table lists this clonotype with many counts. The rearrangement uses TRBV20-1 and TRBJ2-2; D might be TRBD2 (6 bases). The CDR3 sequence is 12 residues long. The V and J ends lost 6 bases and 9 bases respectively, with 14 bases between them. Looked up from germline, CDR1 is DFQATT and CDR2 is SNEGSKA (reference sequence). CDR3 DNA: TGCAGTGCCACTAGGGAGGACCGGGAGCTGTTTTTT. Translating gives CSATREDRELFF.

V gene TRBV12-3 or TRBV12-4 combines with J gene TRBJ2-5; D call uncertain. V was clipped by 4 bases and J by 7 bases, with 16 bases between them. This CDR3 spans 14 amino acids. This chain's CDR3 is CASSSERLFGTQYF. The DNA of the CDR3 is TGTGCCAGCAGTTCGGAACGTCTCTTCGGGACCCAGTACTTC.

The rearrangement links TRBV27 to TRBJ2-7, with a weak D call TRBD2 (6 bases). The CDR3 is 16 amino acids. V gave up 10 bases and J gave up 0 bases, with 22 bases separating them. The germline gives CDR1 MNHEY, CDR2 SMNVEV (reference sequence). The CDR3 here is CANSLTGGESSYEQYF. For the CDR3, the DNA is TGTGCCAACAGCCTAACCGGAGGGGAGAGCTCCTACGAGCAGTACTTC.

In this sample, this clonotype turned up many times. V and J are TRBV5-4 and TRBJ2-7; weak D call: TRBD2 (6 bases). Looked up from germline, CDR1 is SGHNT and CDR2 is YYREEE (reference sequence). The V and J ends lost 1 base and 3 bases respectively, with 11 bases between them. This CDR3 spans 14 amino acids. The CDR3 coding sequence is TGTGCCAGCAGCTTGAGGGACTCCGTCTACGAGCAGTACTTC. This translates into CASSLRDSVYEQYF. The complete variable domain, with remaining parts taken from reference TRBV5-4 and TRBJ2-7, reads ETGVTQSPTHLIKTRGQQVTLRCSSQSGHNTVSWYQQALGQGPQFIFQYYREEENGRGNFPPRFSGLQFPNYSSELNVNALELDDSALYLCASSLRDSVYEQYFGPGTRLTVT.